These T cell receptor beta chains were read from a single sample in a study of T cells expressing NK-cell markers. One entry per CDR3 protein, without DNA, is what TCRdb gives after re-calling the 5' RACE reads. Its table lists some 500,000 distinct CDR3 sequences. Sequenced input: blood T cells: a sorted CD56 or NKG2C T cell subset, CD4+ or CD8+ T cells, or bulk PBMC T cells (not recorded which). These receptors originate from a woman between 45 and 65 years old in good health. CDR3s include the opening cysteine and the closing phenylalanine or tryptophan.

CASGGAGSRTEAFF | TRBJ1-1 | TRBV9 | 14
CSVQVSVNEQFF | TRBJ2-1 | TRBV29-1 | 12
CSARTGLDEQFF | TRBJ2-1 | TRBV20-1 | 12
CASNFGGSSYNEQFF | TRBJ2-1 | TRBV5-1 | 15
CASSRTRNEQFF | TRBJ2-1 | TRBV11-2 | 12
CASSWGPPESPLHF | TRBJ1-6 | TRBV7-3 | 14
CASSFALAGPSSYNEQFF | TRBJ2-1 | TRBV5-5 | 18
CASSGFLGTEAFF | TRBJ1-1 | TRBV25-1 | 13
CATSDPGREGETQYF | TRBJ2-5 | TRBV24-1 | 15
CASSESAYEQYF | TRBJ2-7 | TRBV6-1 | 12
CSARSIGGDIREKLFF | TRBJ1-4 | TRBV20-1 | 16
CSVVVAGGREYF | TRBJ2-3 | TRBV29-1 | 12
CASSQDRLAAGELFF | TRBJ2-2 | TRBV4-2 | 15
CASSPGTANPYEQYF | TRBJ2-7 | TRBV5-1 | 15
CSARGTGPTYNEQFF | TRBJ2-1 | TRBV20-1 | 15
CASSPRLAGTTGELFF | TRBJ2-2 | TRBV7-9 | 16
CASRLAGGPRTEAFF | TRBJ1-1 | TRBV12-3/TRBV12-4 | 15
CASSQKLDTSGKSDTQYF | TRBJ2-3 | TRBV4-2 | 18
CASSSLDNSGNTIYF | TRBJ1-3 | TRBV7-9 | 15
CASSQGQDPGGAFF | TRBJ1-1 | TRBV3-1 | 14
CSAEDGPKEQFF | TRBJ2-1 | TRBV29-1 | 12
CASSARDRVNNEQFF | TRBJ2-1 | TRBV6-6 | 15
CASSPWGGSQETQYF | TRBJ2-5 | TRBV4-2 | 15
CASSQLGGGETQYF | TRBJ2-5 | TRBV6-5 | 14
CASSLGRLAQETQYF | TRBJ2-5 | TRBV5-1 | 15
CASSPSPGTGDPTEAFF | TRBJ1-1 | TRBV12-3/TRBV12-4 | 17
CASTYSLSGEQYF | TRBJ2-7 | TRBV6-5 | 13
CASSSTGQGTGELFF | TRBJ2-2 | TRBV7-9 | 15
CSASSENEKLFF | TRBJ1-4 | TRBV20-1 | 12
CATSEQGANYGYTF | TRBJ1-2 | TRBV15 | 14
CASSLRGGHGELFF | TRBJ2-2 | TRBV7-2 | 14
CASSLRQGLYEQYF | TRBJ2-7 | TRBV12-3/TRBV12-4 | 14
CASTGVRTDTQYF | TRBJ2-3 | TRBV12-3/TRBV12-4 | 13
CASSQGALAGGPETQYF | TRBJ2-5 | TRBV14 | 17
CASRTGGGHSPLHF | TRBJ1-6 | TRBV12-3/TRBV12-4 | 14
CASSSGQLAGRTQYF | TRBJ2-3 | TRBV19 | 15
CASSSSGTGGTEAFF | TRBJ1-1 | TRBV5-1 | 15
CASSPDRVGEQFF | TRBJ2-1 | TRBV7-6 | 13
CATSVSGYTDTQYF | TRBJ2-3 | TRBV24-1 | 14
CASTGGDRGQPQHF | TRBJ1-5 | TRBV2 | 14
CSAGRGTVTDTQYF | TRBJ2-3 | TRBV20-1 | 14
CASNVEGPQTQYF | TRBJ2-5 | TRBV5-1 | 13
CSARIDRFDNEQFF | TRBJ2-1 | TRBV20-1 | 14
CSVEEGTGLGAFF | TRBJ1-1 | TRBV29-1 | 13
CVTAPGEGGSEKLFF | TRBJ1-4 | TRBV15 | 15
CASRLPSGRDSEQFF | TRBJ2-1 | TRBV12-3/TRBV12-4 | 15
CASSFAGEETQYF | TRBJ2-5 | TRBV5-1 | 13
CASSIRELPEYF | TRBJ2-7 | TRBV2 | 12
CASSQVPGINYEQYF | TRBJ2-7 | TRBV3-1 | 15
CASSSPSGKSPDTQYF | TRBJ2-3 | TRBV27 | 16
CASRYRGLSTDTQYF | TRBJ2-3 | TRBV6-1 | 15